The source of this T cell receptor beta chain is a study of lymphopenia after photon versus proton radiotherapy. The study's findings and limits: After lymphocyte nadir, photon-treated repertoires showed oligoclonal expansion, especially CD8+ Temra. Relative stability marked proton patients; photon patients lost diversity and naive cells.

Here immunoSEQ multiplex PCR was the method, and the copy in TCRdb shows in-frame clones only, minus some. The sample carries about 35,000 clones, 80% to 95% recorded once. As regards this clone: Its antigen remains unknown.

There are 14 residues in the CDR3. Trimming left V 4 bases short and J 1 base short, with 8 bases between. Germline loops: CDR1 SNHLY, CDR2 FYNNEI. The sequenced sample was peripheral blood, obtained from a patient treated with photon-based radiotherapy. The TCR comes from a man in his sixties with cholangiocarcinoma. The chain couples TRBV2 to TRBJ2-1; D gene uncertain. CDR3 residues: CASSALGSYNEQFF. DNA for the CDR3: TGTGCCAGCAGTGCCCTGGGGTCCTACAATGAGCAGTTCTTC.